Included here is one TCR beta chain sequence, with context. The target antigen is unknown. PCR employed 60 Vbeta and 13 Jbeta primers. The data were produced by immunoSEQ multiplex PCR, yet TCRdb's version contains in-frame clones alone and is incomplete. The sample lists approximately 120,000 clones; 65% to 80% were seen once. This sample was included in a study of cytomegalovirus exposure and HLA in healthy donors. Healthy individuals who donated bone marrow served as the donors. CDR1 and CDR2 from the germline V gene are KGHSH and LQKENI. This CDR3 spans 12 amino acids. The V gene lost 2 bases and the J gene lost 8 bases, with 6 bases spanning the gap. General study findings and limits: Common viral pathogens were later found to be apparently linked to several of the most significant clusters.

The sequence derives from a woman in her thirties or forties in good health and CMV-seropositive. The specimen was PBMCs. The chain couples TRBV18 to TRBJ1-4, with a possible D match to TRBD1 (6 bases). As DNA, the CDR3 is TGTGCCAGCTCACCAAGGGGGGAAAAACTGTTTTTT. Translating gives CASSPRGEKLFF. Supplemented by reference TRBV18 and TRBJ1-4, the full variable domain reads NAGVMQNPRHLVRRRGQEARLRCSPMKGHSHVYWYRQLPEEGLKFMVYLQKENIIDESGMPKERFSAEFPKEGPSILRIQQVVRGDSAAYFCASSPRGEKLFFGSGTQLSVL.